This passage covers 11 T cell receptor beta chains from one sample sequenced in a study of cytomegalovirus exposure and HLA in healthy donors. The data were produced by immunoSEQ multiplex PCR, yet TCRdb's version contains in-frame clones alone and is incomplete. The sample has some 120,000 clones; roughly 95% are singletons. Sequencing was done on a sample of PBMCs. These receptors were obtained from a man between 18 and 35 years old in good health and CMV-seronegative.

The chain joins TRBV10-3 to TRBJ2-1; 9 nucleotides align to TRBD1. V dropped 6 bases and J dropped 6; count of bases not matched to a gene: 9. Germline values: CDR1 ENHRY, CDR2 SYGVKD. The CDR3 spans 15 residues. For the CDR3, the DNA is TGTGCCATCAGGACCGGGACAGGGCATGGCAATGAGCAGTTCTTC. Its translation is CAIRTGTGHGNEQFF.

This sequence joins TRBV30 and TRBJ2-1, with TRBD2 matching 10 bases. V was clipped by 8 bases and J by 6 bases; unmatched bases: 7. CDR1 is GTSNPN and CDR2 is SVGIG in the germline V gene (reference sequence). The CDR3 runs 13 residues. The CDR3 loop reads CATLAGGANEQFF. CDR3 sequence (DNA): TGTGCCACCTTAGCGGGAGGCGCCAATGAGCAGTTCTTC.

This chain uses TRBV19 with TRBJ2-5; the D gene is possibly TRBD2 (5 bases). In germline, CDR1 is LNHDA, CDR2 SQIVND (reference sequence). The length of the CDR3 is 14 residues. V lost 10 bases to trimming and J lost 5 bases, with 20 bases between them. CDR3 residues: CATHEGRGVETQYF. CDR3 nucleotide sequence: TGTGCCACCCACGAGGGTCGGGGTGTGGAGACCCAGTACTTC.

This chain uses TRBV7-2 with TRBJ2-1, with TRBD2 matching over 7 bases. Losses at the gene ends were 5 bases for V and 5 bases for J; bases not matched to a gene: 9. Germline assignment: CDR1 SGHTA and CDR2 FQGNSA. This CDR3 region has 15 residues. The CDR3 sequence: CASSLVAGRDNEQFF. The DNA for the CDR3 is TGTGCCAGCAGCCTAGTGGCAGGGAGGGACAATGAGCAGTTCTTC.

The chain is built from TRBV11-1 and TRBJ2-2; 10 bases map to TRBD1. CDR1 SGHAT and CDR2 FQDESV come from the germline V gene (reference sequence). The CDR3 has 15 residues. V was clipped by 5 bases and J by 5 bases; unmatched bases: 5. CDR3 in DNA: TGTGCCAGCAGCCGACAGGGGGCTGGGACCGGGGAGCTGTTTTTT. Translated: CASSRQGAGTGELFF. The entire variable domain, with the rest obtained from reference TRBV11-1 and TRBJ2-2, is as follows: EAEVAQSPRYKITEKSQAVAFWCDPISGHATLYWYRQILGQGPELLVQFQDESVVDDSQLPKDRFSAERLKGVDSTLKIQPAELGDSAMYLCASSRQGAGTGELFFGEGSRLTVL.

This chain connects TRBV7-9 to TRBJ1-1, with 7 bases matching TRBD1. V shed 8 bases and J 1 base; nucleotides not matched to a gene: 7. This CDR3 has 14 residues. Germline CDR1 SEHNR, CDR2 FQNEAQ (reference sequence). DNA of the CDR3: TGTGCCAGCCAACAGGGGACTCAGAACACTGAAGCTTTCTTT. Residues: CASQQGTQNTEAFF.

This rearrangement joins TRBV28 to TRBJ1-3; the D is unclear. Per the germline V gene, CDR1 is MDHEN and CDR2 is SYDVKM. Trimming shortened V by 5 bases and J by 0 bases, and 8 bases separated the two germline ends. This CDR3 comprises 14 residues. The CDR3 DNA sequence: TGTGCCAGCAGTATAGACATCTCTGGAAACACCATATATTTT. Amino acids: CASSIDISGNTIYF.

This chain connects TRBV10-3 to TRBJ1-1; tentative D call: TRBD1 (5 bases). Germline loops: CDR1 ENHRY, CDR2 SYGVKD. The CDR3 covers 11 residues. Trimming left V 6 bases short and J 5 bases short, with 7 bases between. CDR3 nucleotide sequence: TGTGCCATCAGGGGACTTACTGAAGCTTTCTTT. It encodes CAIRGLTEAFF.

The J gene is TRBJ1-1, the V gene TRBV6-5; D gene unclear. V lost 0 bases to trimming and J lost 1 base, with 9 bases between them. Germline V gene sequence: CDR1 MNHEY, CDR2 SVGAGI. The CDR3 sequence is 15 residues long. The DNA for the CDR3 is TGTGCCAGCAGTTACTCCCGGAGCGGGAACACTGAAGCTTTCTTT. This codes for CASSYSRSGNTEAFF.

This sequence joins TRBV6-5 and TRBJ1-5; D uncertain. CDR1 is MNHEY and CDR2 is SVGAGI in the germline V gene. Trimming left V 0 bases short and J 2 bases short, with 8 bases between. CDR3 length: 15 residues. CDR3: CASSYSGGRNQPQHF. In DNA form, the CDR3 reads TGTGCCAGCAGTTACTCAGGAGGACGCAATCAGCCCCAGCATTTT.

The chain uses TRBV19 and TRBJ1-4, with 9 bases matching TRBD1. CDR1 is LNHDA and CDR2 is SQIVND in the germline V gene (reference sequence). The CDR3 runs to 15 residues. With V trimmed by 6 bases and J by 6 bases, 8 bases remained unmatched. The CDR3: CASRQLRDRDEKLFF. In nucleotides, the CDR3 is TGTGCCAGTAGGCAACTCCGGGACAGGGATGAAAAACTGTTTTTT.